These 14 T cell receptor beta chains came from one sample sequenced in a study of beta chain features in type 1 diabetes (dated by TCRdb to between 2018 and 2020). The library came from the immunoSEQ multiplex PCR assay. The High Capacity cDNA Reverse Transcription Kit was used to reverse transcribe all of the isolated RNA, meaning that expressed TCRB transcripts were what got sequenced. What TCRdb holds here is the immuneACCESS table cut down to in-frame rearrangements. Part of the clones is not present; checked against another copy, under half of the missing clones reflect an unresolved V gene, and the others are unexplained. This sample has a few hundred thousand clones in its table, and less than 20% of those were observed once. Of the sample, roughly 0.045% is held by the ten largest clones. The sequenced sample was naive CD4+ T cells from blood. The cell subset or site label here, explained by the study, means: true naive CD4+ T cells. These receptors all come from a woman aged 18-30 years in good health.

The rearrangement links TRBV16 to TRBJ1-2; D gene unclear. Per germline, CDR1 KGHSY and CDR2 FQNENV. CDR3 length: 16 residues. V was trimmed by 1 base and J by 3 bases, leaving 15 bases between them. The CDR3 sequence is CASSQFEHPLDYGYTF. CDR3 coding DNA: TGTGCCAGCAGCCAATTTGAGCACCCTTTGGACTATGGCTACACCTTC.

This chain connects TRBV5-4 to TRBJ2-5; the D gene is possibly TRBD1 (5 bases). CDR3 length: 16 amino acids. The germline CDR1 and CDR2 sequences are SGHNT and YYREEE (reference sequence). Between the trimmed V and J ends, which lost 1 base and 5 bases, there was a span of 18 bases. The CDR3 spells CASSLTGSGSDETQYF. The CDR3 nucleotides read TGTGCCAGCAGCTTGACAGGAAGTGGAAGCGATGAGACCCAGTACTTC. Using reference TRBV5-4 and TRBJ2-5 for the parts outside the CDR3, the full variable domain is ETGVTQSPTHLIKTRGQQVTLRCSSQSGHNTVSWYQQALGQGPQFIFQYYREEENGRGNFPPRFSGLQFPNYSSELNVNALELDDSALYLCASSLTGSGSDETQYFGPGTRLLVL.

This clone was counted only a few times. V and J are TRBV7-2 and TRBJ1-1; tentatively, D is TRBD1 (6 bases). The CDR3 length is 15 residues. V gave up 5 bases and J gave up 0 bases, with 13 bases separating them. The V gene's germline CDR1 is SGHTA and CDR2 FQGNSA. The CDR3 protein is CASSTRTVLNTEAFF. CDR3 bases: TGTGCCAGCAGCACTCGGACAGTACTGAACACTGAAGCTTTCTTT.

The rearrangement links TRBV7-2 to TRBJ1-3; TRBD1 might be the D (6 bases). The V end was cut by 4 bases, the J end by 3 bases, with 10 bases between. CDR1 SGHTA and CDR2 FQGNSA come from the germline V gene. This CDR3 comprises 14 residues. CDR3 protein: CASSWQGFGNTIYF. CDR3 coding DNA: TGTGCCAGCAGCTGGCAGGGGTTTGGAAACACCATATATTTT.

This clone was seen more than once but under ten times. The chain couples TRBV7-9 to TRBJ2-1, with 8 nucleotides matching TRBD2. Germline V gene lookup returns CDR1 SEHNR and CDR2 FQNEAQ (reference sequence). The CDR3 is 18 amino acids. V lost 4 bases to trimming and J lost 4 bases; unmatched junction nucleotides: 15. The CDR3 here is CASSSTNRGTRLYNEQFF. The CDR3 DNA follows: TGTGCCAGCAGCTCGACCAACCGGGGGACTAGACTTTACAATGAGCAGTTCTTC.

The J gene is TRBJ1-2, the V gene TRBV7-9, with D possibly matching TRBD1 (5 bases). The CDR3 covers 16 residues. The V gene's germline CDR1 is SEHNR and CDR2 FQNEAQ (reference sequence). Trimming removed 5 bases at V and 0 bases at J, with 16 bases between. The CDR3 DNA follows: TGTGCCAGCAGCCAAAAGTGGACAACCTCTAACTATGGCTACACCTTC. Protein sequence: CASSQKWTTSNYGYTF.

This clone has a handful of counts. At the DNA level, this CDR3 is encoded by other sequences in the same sample as well. The chain recombines TRBV30 with TRBJ1-1; maybe TRBD1 (5 bases). Germline V gene lookup returns CDR1 GTSNPN and CDR2 SVGIG (reference sequence). V lost 5 bases and J lost 1, with 8 bases in between. This CDR3 region has 12 residues. The CDR3 DNA reads as TGTGCCTGGGGCAGGGAGAACACTGAAGCTTTCTTT. Its protein is CAWGRENTEAFF.

The chain links TRBV7-2 to TRBJ2-7; no reliable D call. There are 12 residues in the CDR3. The germline V gene has CDR1 SGHTA and CDR2 FQGNSA. The V and J ends lost 0 bases and 5 bases respectively, with 5 bases between them. CDR3 bases: TGTGCCAGCAGCTTAGCGGGCCACGAGCAGTACTTC. This codes for CASSLAGHEQYF.

This clone has just a few counts. V and J are TRBV11-2 and TRBJ2-3; no firm D call. V lost 2 bases, J lost 6 bases, and 15 bases lay in between. The CDR3 runs to 15 residues. Germline V gene lookup returns CDR1 SGHAT and CDR2 FQNNGV. The CDR3 spells CASSLLAEPLDTQYF. DNA of the CDR3: TGTGCCAGCAGCTTATTGGCGGAGCCACTTGATACGCAGTATTTT.

V gene TRBV7-9 combines with J gene TRBJ2-3; 9 bases align to TRBD1. V shed 5 bases and J 5 bases; nucleotides not matched to a gene: 5. The CDR3 contains 14 residues. Germline assignment: CDR1 SEHNR and CDR2 FQNEAQ (reference sequence). The CDR3 DNA follows: TGTGCCAGCAGCCCTCGGACAGGGGTAGATACGCAGTATTTT. Translating it yields CASSPRTGVDTQYF.

The rearrangement joins TRBV10-3 to TRBJ2-1, with 8 bases aligning to TRBD2. The ends lost 8 bases at V and 3 bases at J; junction bases unmatched: 3. In germline, CDR1 is ENHRY, CDR2 SYGVKD. CDR3 size: 13 residues. DNA for the CDR3: TGTGCCATCGCACTAGCGGACTACAATGAGCAGTTCTTC. Protein: CAIALADYNEQFF.

In this sample, this clone turned up a few times. The rearrangement joins TRBV30 to TRBJ1-4; 11 nucleotides agree with TRBD1. This CDR3 has 15 residues. The trim removed 2 bases at V and 6 bases at J, leaving 5 bases unmatched. The V gene's germline CDR1 is GTSNPN and CDR2 SVGIG (reference sequence). CDR3: CAWSLGQGVDEKLFF. The CDR3 region has the DNA TGTGCCTGGAGTTTGGGACAGGGGGTTGATGAAAAACTGTTTTTT.

In its sample, this clone was seen a few times. This sequence joins TRBV28 and TRBJ2-7; 8 bases are a match to TRBD1. Looked up from germline, CDR1 is MDHEN and CDR2 is SYDVKM. The CDR3 sequence is 15 residues long. With V trimmed by 5 bases and J by 2 bases, 8 bases remained unmatched. CDR3 in amino acids: CASSLPLTGAYEQYF. CDR3 DNA sequence: TGTGCCAGCAGTCTACCATTGACAGGGGCCTACGAGCAGTACTTC.

The chain employs TRBV29-1 and TRBJ1-2; the match to TRBD1 covers 11 bases. Germline CDR1 is SQVTM and CDR2 is ANQGSEA. V lost 4 bases, J lost 8 bases, and 0 bases stayed unmatched. The CDR3 runs 11 residues. In nucleotides, the CDR3 is TGCAGCGTTGGGACAGGGGGCGGCTACACCTTC. It codes for CSVGTGGGYTF.